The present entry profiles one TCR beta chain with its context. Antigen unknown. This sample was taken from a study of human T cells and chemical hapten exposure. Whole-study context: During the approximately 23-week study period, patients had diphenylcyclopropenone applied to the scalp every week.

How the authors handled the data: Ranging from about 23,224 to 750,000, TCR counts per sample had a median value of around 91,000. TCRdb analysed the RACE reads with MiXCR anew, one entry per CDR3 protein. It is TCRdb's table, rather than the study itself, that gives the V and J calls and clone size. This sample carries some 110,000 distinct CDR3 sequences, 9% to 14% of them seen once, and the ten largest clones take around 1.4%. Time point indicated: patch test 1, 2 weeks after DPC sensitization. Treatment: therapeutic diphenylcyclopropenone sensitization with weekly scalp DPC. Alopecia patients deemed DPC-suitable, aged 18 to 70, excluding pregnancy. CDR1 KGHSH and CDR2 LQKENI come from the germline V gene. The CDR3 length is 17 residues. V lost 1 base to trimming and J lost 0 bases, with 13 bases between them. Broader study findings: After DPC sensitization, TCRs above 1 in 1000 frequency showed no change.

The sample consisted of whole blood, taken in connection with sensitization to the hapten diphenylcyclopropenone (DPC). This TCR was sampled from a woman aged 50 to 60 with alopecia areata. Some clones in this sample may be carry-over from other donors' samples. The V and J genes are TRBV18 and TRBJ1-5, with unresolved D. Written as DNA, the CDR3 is TGTGCCAGCTCACCACAGGAGGGAGGGTTTAGCAATCAGCCCCAGCATTTT. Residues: CASSPQEGGFSNQPQHF.